One sample yielded the 9 T cell receptor beta chains listed below, sequenced in a study of radiotherapy plus CTLA-4 blockade in lung cancer. The assay was immunoSEQ multiplex PCR, and TCRdb's table has in-frame clones only and misses some. The sample has about 87,000 clones, around 87% seen once; the top ten hold 16%. This specimen consisted of peripheral blood, obtained from a patient treated with radiotherapy plus ipilimumab. These receptors came from a human donor with non-small cell lung cancer that progressed on radiotherapy plus ipilimumab.

V is TRBV19 and J is TRBJ1-4; 7 positions agree with TRBD1. This CDR3 is built from 14 residues. With 5 bases clipped from V and 7 bases from J, the junction kept 7 bases outside the gene matches. Germline CDR1 and CDR2: LNHDA and SQIVND (reference sequence). In DNA form, the CDR3 reads TGTGCCAGTAGTTTCAGGGGGAGGGGTGAAAAACTGTTTTTT. It translates to CASSFRGRGEKLFF.

The chain is built from TRBV2 and TRBJ2-7; possible D gene TRBD1, 6 bases. This CDR3 has 15 amino acids. Germline-derived CDR1 and CDR2 are SNHLY and FYNNEI. V lost 5 bases and J 0 bases, leaving 14 bases between the germline ends. The CDR3, as DNA: TGTGCCAGCAGTAAGGACAGCCCGAGCTCCTACGAGCAGTACTTC. This translates into CASSKDSPSSYEQYF. The whole variable domain, remainder taken from reference TRBV2 and TRBJ2-7, is EPEVTQTPSHQVTQMGQEVILRCVPISNHLYFYWYRQILGQKVEFLVSFYNNEISEKSEIFDDQFSVERPDGSNFTLKIRSTKLEDSAMYFCASSKDSPSSYEQYFGPGTRLTVT.

The chain couples TRBV5-1 to TRBJ2-7; 12 bases fit TRBD2. This CDR3 spans 16 amino acids. Looked up from germline, CDR1 is SGHRS and CDR2 is YFSETQ. Trimming removed 1 base from V and 2 bases from J; junction bases left unmatched: 4. The CDR3 region is CASSLTLAGGAYEQYF. CDR3 nucleotides: TGCGCCAGCAGCTTGACACTAGCGGGAGGAGCCTACGAGCAGTACTTC.

The chain joins TRBV6-6 to TRBJ1-5; 10 nucleotides agree with TRBD1. From germline, CDR1 is MNHNY and CDR2 SVGAGI (reference sequence). Trimming cost V 6 bases and J 7 bases; bases outside gene matches: 9. The CDR3 is made up of 15 amino acids. CDR3 bases: TGTGCCAGCAGAGCCCCCGGGGGACAGGGGCAGCCCCAGCATTTT. Translating gives CASRAPGGQGQPQHF.

The chain carries TRBV4-1 and TRBJ2-3, with TRBD2 matching over 10 bases. The V gene end was trimmed by 2 bases and the J gene end by 2 bases; junction bases not matched to a gene: 7. This CDR3 has 17 residues. Germline values: CDR1 MGHRA, CDR2 YSYEKL. The CDR3 DNA follows: TGCGCCAGCAGCCAAAGCGGGGGGGCCCCCTACACAGATACGCAGTATTTT. It yields the protein CASSQSGGAPYTDTQYF.

This chain uses TRBV7-2 with TRBJ2-1; 13 bases agree with TRBD2. Germline CDR1 SGHTA, CDR2 FQGNSA. J gave up 4 bases and V 0 bases, and 3 bases lay outside the gene matches. This CDR3 has 17 amino acids. The CDR3 sequence is CASSLAGTSGEYNEQFF. For the CDR3, the DNA is TGTGCCAGCAGCTTAGCCGGGACTAGCGGGGAATACAATGAGCAGTTCTTC.

This sequence joins TRBV7-9 and TRBJ1-2; D is uncertain. The CDR3 extends over 13 amino acids. V lost 5 bases and J lost 4, with 11 bases in between. From germline, CDR1 is SEHNR and CDR2 FQNEAQ (reference sequence). CDR3 in DNA: TGTGCCAGCAGCCCCGCCTCCGCCTATGGCTACACCTTC. This gives the protein CASSPASAYGYTF.

A single count supports this clone. The chain has TRBV28 and TRBJ1-4; D gene unclear. In germline, CDR1 is MDHEN, CDR2 SYDVKM. Trimming left V 7 bases short and J 3 bases short, with 12 bases between. This CDR3 comprises 14 residues. CDR3 coding DNA: TGTGCCAGCAAGACGTTTTCCTCTAATGAAAAACTGTTTTTT. It specifies CASKTFSSNEKLFF.

The table lists this clone with a count of one. J is TRBJ2-1 and V is TRBV11-3, with TRBD2 matching over 9 bases. J was trimmed by 10 bases and V by 3 bases; bases with no gene match: 4. The V gene's germline CDR1 is SGHNT and CDR2 YENEEA. This CDR3 is 13 amino acids long. The CDR3 loop reads CASSFFTSGEQFF. CDR3 bases: TGTGCCAGCAGCTTTTTCACTAGCGGGGAGCAGTTCTTC.